The 24 T cell receptor beta chains below were found in one sample sequenced in a study of blood T cells in healthy people across ages. Sample-barcoded 5' priming and a J-beta primer mix drove a second PCR of roughly 6 to 12 cycles. TCRdb called the 5' RACE reads again in MiXCR, with one record for every CDR3 protein. The sample yields roughly 930,000 distinct CDR3 sequences, under 50% seen once. The sequenced material came from blood. These receptors all stem from a man aged 25-45 years in good health.

The V call is TRBV6-1, the J call TRBJ2-6, with unresolved D. V lost 6 bases, J lost 0 bases, and 9 bases lay in between. The germline V gene has CDR1 MNHNS and CDR2 SASEGT. The CDR3 extends over 15 amino acids. The CDR3: CASSPTFSGANVLTF. CDR3 DNA sequence: TGTGCCAGCAGCCCAACCTTCTCTGGGGCCAACGTCCTGACTTTC.

This clonotype was recorded a few times. This sequence joins TRBV7-8 and TRBJ2-3; D gene uncertain. This CDR3 is built from 15 residues. Germline CDR1 reads SGHVS; CDR2 reads FQNEAQ. V was clipped by 0 bases and J by 4 bases, with 11 bases between them. The CDR3 loop reads CASSLAQVQADTQYF. The CDR3 DNA is TGTGCCAGCAGCTTAGCGCAGGTGCAGGCAGATACGCAGTATTTT.

V gene TRBV4-1 combines with J gene TRBJ2-1; the D gene is possibly TRBD2 (7 bases). The V end lost 0 bases, the J end lost 8 bases, and 23 bases lay between the germline ends. The CDR3 extends over 18 amino acids. CDR1 is MGHRA and CDR2 is YSYEKL in the germline V gene. The CDR3 spells CASSQDEGGGAPWDEQFF. In DNA form, the CDR3 reads TGCGCCAGCAGCCAAGATGAGGGAGGGGGGGCGCCGTGGGATGAGCAGTTCTTC.

The gene calls are TRBV3-1 and TRBJ2-3; D unclear. The CDR3 is 14 amino acids. Germline V gene data show CDR1 as LGHDT and CDR2 as YNNKEL (reference sequence). V was trimmed by 1 base and J by 2 bases, leaving 7 bases between them. This chain's CDR3 is CASSQGSFTDTQYF. The CDR3 DNA is TGTGCCAGCAGCCAAGGCAGCTTCACAGATACGCAGTATTTT.

This clonotype was found a few times. The rearrangement uses TRBV12-3 or TRBV12-4 and TRBJ2-3; a possible D gene is TRBD1 (7 bases). This CDR3 contains 15 residues. The germline V and J ends were trimmed by 4 bases and 6 bases, with 17 bases remaining between them. In DNA, the CDR3 is TGTGCCAGCAGTTCCCCGTGGAGGGGGCTGGATACGCAGTATTTT. Amino acid sequence: CASSSPWRGLDTQYF.

The rearrangement uses TRBV12-3 or TRBV12-4 and TRBJ1-5; D remains ambiguous. There are 14 residues in the CDR3. The V and J ends lost 3 bases and 4 bases respectively, with 10 bases between them. CDR3 DNA: TGTGCCAGCAGTTTCATGGCAGCTAATCAGCCCCAGCATTTT. This gives the protein CASSFMAANQPQHF.

The DNA for the CDR3 is TGCAGTGCTAGAGATTACGGACGGCTTAATGAAAAACTGTTTTTT. It specifies CSARDYGRLNEKLFF. This chain links TRBV20-1 with TRBJ1-4; D is unclear. This CDR3 region has 15 residues. Germline V lookup: CDR1 DFQATT, CDR2 SNEGSKA (reference sequence). V was clipped by 0 bases and J by 4 bases, with 12 bases between them.

This clonotype has a count of ten or more. The chain couples TRBV12-3 or TRBV12-4 to TRBJ1-5; a possible D gene is TRBD1 (6 bases). The CDR3 length is 14 residues. The ends were cut back, 5 bases at V and 4 bases at J, with 12 bases in the middle. CDR3 sequence: CASSPDSPNQPQHF. CDR3 sequence (DNA): TGTGCCAGCAGTCCGGACAGCCCTAATCAGCCCCAGCATTTT.

This rearrangement joins TRBV12-3 or TRBV12-4 to TRBJ1-5, with D possibly matching TRBD1 (6 bases). With 4 bases removed from V and 2 bases from J, the gap between germline ends came to 15 bases. CDR3 size: 16 residues. The CDR3 is CASSSTGTLRNQPQHF. The CDR3 nucleotides read TGTGCCAGCAGTTCGACAGGCACCCTTCGCAATCAGCCCCAGCATTTT.

This clonotype was seen at least ten times. The rearrangement joins TRBV7-2 to TRBJ2-7; TRBD1 matches 8 bases. Germline V gene data show CDR1 as SGHTA and CDR2 as FQGNSA. The CDR3 contains 16 residues. V shed 2 bases, J shed 0 bases, and the junction held 6 bases outside the gene matches. The CDR3, as DNA: TGTGCCAGCAGCTTAAGGACAGGGCGCTTCTCCTACGAGCAGTACTTC. This sequence encodes CASSLRTGRFSYEQYF. Full variable domain (rest looked up from reference TRBV7-2 and TRBJ2-7): GAGVSQSPSNKVTEKGKDVELRCDPISGHTALYWYRQSLGQGLEFLIYFQGNSAPDKSGLPSDRFSAERTGGSVSTLTIQRTQQEDSAVYLCASSLRTGRFSYEQYFGPGTRLTVT.

The table lists this clonotype with a few counts. The V call is TRBV6-1, the J call TRBJ2-3; D may be TRBD2 (7 bases). Germline loops: CDR1 MNHNS, CDR2 SASEGT. The CDR3 runs 16 residues. Trimming shortened V by 3 bases and J by 1 base, and 14 bases separated the two germline ends. CDR3 sequence: CASSEPTGRGTDTQYF. The CDR3 nucleotides are TGTGCCAGCAGTGAGCCCACAGGGAGGGGCACAGATACGCAGTATTTT.

The chain uses TRBV4-3 and TRBJ2-5, with D possibly being TRBD1 (5 bases). The V gene's germline CDR1 is LGHNA and CDR2 YSLEER. The CDR3 totals 15 residues. Trimming pared 0 bases from V and 3 bases from J, leaving 11 bases between. The CDR3 DNA reads TGCGCCAGCAGCCAAGAAAGGGGCAGGGAAGAGACCCAGTACTTC. Amino acids: CASSQERGREETQYF.

This sequence joins TRBV27 and TRBJ2-6; no firm D call. Germline CDR1 and CDR2: MNHEY and SMNVEV (reference sequence). Between the trimmed V and J ends, which lost 3 bases and 4 bases, there was a span of 4 bases. CDR3 length: 13 amino acids. The CDR3, as DNA: TGTGCCAGCAGTTTTGACGGGGCCAACGTCCTGACTTTC. As protein: CASSFDGANVLTF.

V usage is TRBV28 and J usage is TRBJ2-7, with D unclear. The V gene's germline CDR1 is MDHEN and CDR2 SYDVKM. V shed 7 bases and J shed 2 bases, with 12 bases lying between them. The CDR3 is 13 residues long. DNA of the CDR3: TGTGCCAGCATCTGTCCAAAAACCTACGAGCAGTACTTC. Translation gives CASICPKTYEQYF.

The chain employs TRBV6-2 or TRBV6-3 and TRBJ1-5; possible D gene TRBD1, 5 bases. CDR1 and CDR2 (germline): MNHEY, SVGEGT. V was cut by 6 bases and J by 4 bases, with 7 bases left in between. The CDR3 covers 12 residues. CDR3 sequence reads: CASSDRNQPQHF. For the CDR3, the DNA is TGTGCCAGCAGCGACAGAAATCAGCCCCAGCATTTT.

The chain combines TRBV9 with TRBJ1-2; D not certain. Germline V gene sequence: CDR1 SGDLS, CDR2 YYNGEE. V lost 0 bases to trimming and J lost 2 bases, with 11 bases between them. This CDR3 has 15 residues. CDR3 DNA: TGTGCCAGCAGCGTAGAGGCAGACTCGAACTATGGCTACACCTTC. The encoded protein is CASSVEADSNYGYTF.

The rearrangement links TRBV9 to TRBJ1-2; D is uncertain. Germline V gives CDR1 SGDLS, CDR2 YYNGEE. CDR3 length equals 14 residues. V lost 4 bases to trimming and J lost 7 bases, with 17 bases between them. The CDR3 DNA reads TGTGCCAGCAGCTCCCGAGCGGACGCCCTTGGCTACACCTTC. The encoded protein is CASSSRADALGYTF.

The chain employs TRBV4-2 and TRBJ2-4; 8 nucleotides match TRBD1. CDR3 size: 15 residues. Germline loops: CDR1 LGHNA, CDR2 YNFKEQ. The V segment lost 4 bases and the J segment 10 bases; nucleotides outside the gene matches: 12. The CDR3 spells CASSRQPGQALIQYF. The CDR3 DNA follows: TGTGCCAGCAGCCGCCAGCCGGGACAGGCTCTTATTCAGTACTTC.

V usage is TRBV6-1 and J usage is TRBJ2-5; the D gene is possibly TRBD1 (5 bases). V was clipped by 5 bases and J by 4 bases, with 14 bases between them. This CDR3 comprises 14 residues. Germline-derived CDR1 and CDR2 are MNHNS and SASEGT. The CDR3 is CASSRRVVGETQYF. CDR3 nucleotide sequence: TGTGCCAGCAGTCGCAGGGTGGTTGGAGAGACCCAGTACTTC.

In this sample, this clonotype turned up a few times. This sequence joins TRBV6-5 and TRBJ2-3, with D perhaps matching TRBD2 (6 bases). Deletions cut 9 bases from V and 5 bases from J, with 15 bases between. CDR1 and CDR2 (germline): MNHEY, SVGAGI. This CDR3 has 13 amino acids. The CDR3: CASSTSWVDTQYF. Here the CDR3 DNA reads TGTGCCAGTTCGACTAGTTGGGTAGATACGCAGTATTTT.

V gene TRBV4-1 combines with J gene TRBJ2-3; D tentatively reads TRBD1 or TRBD2 (5 bases each). In germline, CDR1 is MGHRA, CDR2 YSYEKL. Trimming took 2 bases from V and 3 from J, leaving 12 bases between them. The CDR3 runs 15 residues. This chain's CDR3 is CASSQYGGETDTQYF. The CDR3 coding sequence is TGCGCCAGCAGCCAATATGGGGGAGAAACAGATACGCAGTATTTT.

This clonotype has a handful of counts. The gene calls are TRBV5-1 and TRBJ1-4; D is perhaps TRBD1 (5 bases). Germline V gene lookup returns CDR1 SGHRS and CDR2 YFSETQ. The CDR3 is 16 residues long. V lost 0 bases and J lost 1, with 10 bases in between. The DNA of the CDR3 is TGCGCCAGCAGCTTGGCTGCGGGGGTAACTAATGAAAAACTGTTTTTT. Encoded protein: CASSLAAGVTNEKLFF.

This chain connects TRBV20-1 to TRBJ1-5; weak D call: TRBD1 (5 bases). V was cut by 3 bases and J by 0 bases, with 15 bases left in between. This CDR3 contains 16 residues. Germline-derived CDR1 and CDR2 are DFQATT and SNEGSKA (reference sequence). The CDR3 region is CSASWAGSNSNQPQHF. As DNA, the CDR3 is TGCAGTGCTAGTTGGGCAGGGTCTAATAGCAATCAGCCCCAGCATTTT.

The rearrangement links TRBV29-1 to TRBJ2-7, with 11 bases fitting TRBD1. This CDR3 has 14 amino acids. Germline CDR1 and CDR2: SQVTM and ANQGSEA. V lost 6 bases and J lost 1; bases outside the gene matches: 5. The CDR3 DNA reads TGCAGCGTAGGACAGGGGGCCGGTTCCTACGAGCAGTACTTC. Translating gives CSVGQGAGSYEQYF.